A selection of T cell receptor beta chains follows, all from one sample in a study of cytomegalovirus exposure and HLA in healthy donors. TCRdb keeps only in-frame clones here, not all; method: immunoSEQ multiplex PCR. The sample has under 200,000 clones, almost 75% seen once; the top ten hold under 7%. The sample consisted of PBMCs. The origin of the receptors is a woman between 18 and 29 years old in good health and CMV-seropositive. Each CDR3 is given with its conserved first and last residue. Each record gives: D gene, J gene, clone size, V gene, CDR3 protein, CDR3 DNA. D genes are given only for firm matches. Not all rows give a size; the values are once, few, many and, for expanded clones, a class.

>.|TRBJ2-2|once|TRBV6-1
CASVPRTGELFF
TGTGCCAGCGTTCCTAGAACCGGGGAGCTGTTTTTT
>.|TRBJ2-2|few|TRBV6-5
CASSKDRPSAGELFF
TGTGCCAGCAGTAAAGACAGGCCCTCGGCCGGGGAGCTGTTTTTT
>.|TRBJ2-3|.|TRBV30
CAWSLTGWESTDTQYF
TGTGCCTGGAGTCTTACGGGGTGGGAGAGCACAGATACGCAGTATTTT
>.|TRBJ2-7|.|TRBV6-6
CASSSQGDEQYF
TGTGCCAGCAGTTCACAGGGAGATGAGCAGTACTTC
>.|TRBJ2-7|.|TRBV7-8
CASRLESYEQYF
TGTGCCAGTCGGCTAGAATCCTACGAGCAGTACTTC
>TRBD1|TRBJ2-1|few|TRBV27
CASSRRGPSYNEQFF
TGTGCCAGCAGCCGAAGGGGGCCCTCCTACAATGAGCAGTTCTTC
>TRBD1|TRBJ2-7|once|TRBV23-1
CASSQSEGAHYEQYF
TGCGCCAGCAGTCAATCCGAGGGGGCTCACTACGAGCAGTACTTC
>.|TRBJ2-5|.|TRBV7-3
CASSRGTQETQYF
TGTGCCAGCAGCAGGGGGACCCAAGAGACCCAGTACTTC
>TRBD1|TRBJ1-3|once|TRBV5-1
CASRPTGGSGNTIYF
TGCGCCAGCCGACCTACAGGGGGCTCTGGAAACACCATATATTTT
>TRBD1|TRBJ2-3|.|TRBV9
CASSAPGGDTQYF
TGTGCCAGCAGCGCCCCAGGGGGAGATACGCAGTATTTT
>.|TRBJ2-5|.|TRBV5-6
CASSFSFRGTGQETQYF
TGTGCCAGCAGCTTCTCTTTCAGGGGTACAGGACAAGAGACCCAGTACTTC
>TRBD2|TRBJ2-3|.|TRBV4-1
CASSQDPFASGGTDTQYF
TGCGCCAGCAGCCAAGATCCCTTTGCTAGCGGGGGGACAGATACGCAGTATTTT
>.|TRBJ2-1|.|TRBV10-3
CAISESNAGLSNEQFF
TGTGCCATCAGTGAGTCGAATGCGGGACTGAGCAATGAGCAGTTCTTC
>.|TRBJ1-1|.|TRBV7-8
CASSFGGGTEAFF
TGTGCCAGCAGCTTCGGGGGAGGCACTGAAGCTTTCTTT
>.|TRBJ2-1|few|TRBV7-7
CASSRGGWEGEQFF
TGTGCTAGCAGCCGAGGGGGATGGGAGGGTGAGCAGTTCTTC
>TRBD1|TRBJ2-1|few|TRBV7-7
CASSSGTGGHNEQFF
TGTGCTAGCAGCTCCGGGACAGGGGGTCACAATGAGCAGTTCTTC
>.|TRBJ2-7|.|TRBV4-3
CASSQESISYEQYF
TGCGCCAGCAGCCAAGAGTCTATTAGCTACGAGCAGTACTTC
>.|TRBJ2-7|.|TRBV5-1
CASSTPRGNTYEQYF
TGCGCCAGCAGCACACCCAGGGGAAACACCTACGAGCAGTACTTC
>TRBD1|TRBJ1-2|few|TRBV2
CASARGQSNYGYTF
TGTGCCAGCGCTAGGGGACAGAGTAACTATGGCTACACCTTC
>.|TRBJ2-7|.|TRBV5-4
CASSNQGTYEQYF
TGTGCCAGCAGCAATCAGGGTACCTACGAGCAGTACTTC
>TRBD1|TRBJ2-7|.|TRBV7-9
CASSSTGVGYEQYF
TGTGCCAGCAGCTCCACAGGGGTTGGCTACGAGCAGTACTTC
>.|TRBJ1-6|.|TRBV4-3
CASSPQAGAPNSPLHF
TGCGCCAGCAGCCCGCAGGCGGGGGCCCCTAATTCACCCCTCCACTTT
>TRBD1|TRBJ1-1|.|TRBV25-1
CASSSDRGLGNTEAFF
TGTGCCAGCAGTTCCGACAGGGGGCTAGGGAACACTGAAGCTTTCTTT
>.|TRBJ2-2|once|TRBV14
CASSRQGELFF
TGTGCCAGCAGTCGACAGGGGGAGCTGTTTTTT
>.|TRBJ1-4|.|TRBV29-1
CSVSPGLGEKLFF
TGCAGCGTTTCCCCAGGGCTTGGTGAAAAACTGTTTTTT
>.|TRBJ2-5|.|TRBV5-4
CASSSPDWQETQYF
TGTGCCAGCAGCTCCCCGGACTGGCAAGAGACCCAGTACTTC
>TRBD2|TRBJ2-2|.|TRBV7-3
CASSLYPRTSTNTGELFF
TGTGCCAGCAGCTTATACCCTAGGACTAGCACGAACACCGGGGAGCTGTTTTTT
>TRBD1|TRBJ1-1|.|TRBV4-1
CASSQTGQGASGAFF
TGCGCCAGCAGCCAGACCGGACAGGGGGCTAGTGGAGCTTTCTTT
>.|TRBJ1-6|.|TRBV4-2
CASSPQGSSPLHF
TGTGCCAGCAGCCCTCAGGGATCCTCACCCCTCCACTTT
>TRBD2|TRBJ2-5|.|TRBV5-6
CAGSLQLAGALRETQYF
TGTGCCGGCAGCCTCCAACTAGCGGGGGCGCTCAGGGAGACCCAGTACTTC
>TRBD1|TRBJ1-1|.|TRBV28
CASSLGTGGTEAFF
TGTGCCAGCAGTTTAGGGACAGGGGGAACTGAAGCTTTCTTT
>.|TRBJ1-4|.|TRBV2
CAGKRTDLATNEKLFF
TGTGCCGGAAAACGGACAGACCTTGCAACTAATGAAAAACTGTTTTTT
>.|TRBJ1-2|once|TRBV4-1
CASSQDFTGYGYTF
TGCGCCAGCAGCCAAGATTTTACCGGCTATGGCTACACCTTC
>TRBD1|TRBJ1-2|.|TRBV5-1
CASSLAAGGNYGYTF
TGCGCCAGCAGCTTGGCGGCAGGGGGCAACTATGGCTACACCTTC
>TRBD2|TRBJ2-5|.|TRBV5-4
CASSLLAGGETQYF
TGTGCCAGCAGCTTGTTGGCGGGGGGAGAGACCCAGTACTTC
>.|TRBJ1-4|.|TRBV19
CASSTQQGLSEKLFF
TGTGCCAGTAGTACCCAGCAGGGCCTCTCTGAAAAACTGTTTTTT
>TRBD1|TRBJ1-5|.|TRBV27
CASSYLGTANQPQHF
TGTGCCAGCAGTTATCTAGGGACAGCCAATCAGCCCCAGCATTTT
>TRBD1|TRBJ2-7|.|TRBV18
CASSPAGTGGYEQYF
TGTGCCAGCTCACCAGCCGGGACAGGGGGTTACGAGCAGTACTTC
>TRBD2|TRBJ2-1|.|TRBV7-2
CASTRPSGGGGYNEQFF
TGTGCCAGCACCCGCCCTAGCGGGGGCGGGGGCTACAATGAGCAGTTCTTC
>.|TRBJ1-1|.|TRBV30
CAWSTGQGAFF
TGTGCCTGGAGCACAGGGCAAGGAGCTTTCTTT
>TRBD2|TRBJ2-7|once|TRBV7-2
CASSSPRGGHYEQYF
TGTGCCAGCAGCTCCCCCCGGGGGGGCCACTACGAGCAGTACTTC
>TRBD2|TRBJ2-1|.|TRBV6-6
CASIAGTNNEGQFF
TGTGCCAGCATTGCAGGGACTAACAATGAAGGGCAGTTCTTC
>TRBD1|TRBJ1-2|.|TRBV5-5
CASSAWTGANYGYTF
TGTGCCAGCAGCGCCTGGACAGGAGCTAACTATGGCTACACCTTC
>TRBD2|TRBJ2-5|.|TRBV4-2
CASSQDGTSGGAETQYF
TGTGCCAGCAGCCAAGACGGGACTAGCGGGGGGGCCGAGACCCAGTACTTC
>.|TRBJ2-7|.|TRBV5-5
CASSFYRELNEQYF
TGTGCCAGCAGCTTCTACAGGGAACTTAACGAGCAGTACTTC
>.|TRBJ1-6|.|TRBV7-2
CASSLVGRGSSPLHF
TGTGCCAGCAGCTTAGTCGGCAGGGGATCTTCACCCCTCCACTTT
>.|TRBJ2-5|.|TRBV18
CASSPPSGARETQYF
TGTGCCAGCTCACCACCGTCAGGGGCGCGGGAGACCCAGTACTTC
>.|TRBJ1-4|.|TRBV9
CASSVGTATNEKLFF
TGTGCCAGCAGCGTAGGGACAGCCACTAATGAAAAACTGTTTTTT
>TRBD2|TRBJ2-1|.|TRBV7-2
CASSLEASGGLGDEQFF
TGTGCCAGCAGCTTAGAGGCTAGCGGGGGGTTAGGCGATGAGCAGTTCTTC
>.|TRBJ1-2|.|TRBV7-2
CASSPHPTAYGYTF
TGTGCCAGCAGCCCTCACCCGACAGCATATGGCTACACCTTC
>TRBD1|TRBJ2-2|.|TRBV15
CATSREQGITGELFF
TGTGCCACCAGCAGGGAACAGGGGATAACCGGGGAGCTGTTTTTT
>.|TRBJ2-7|.|TRBV9
CASSVDPGSYEQYF
TGTGCCAGCAGCGTAGACCCAGGGTCCTACGAGCAGTACTTC
>TRBD1|TRBJ2-1|.|TRBV6-1
CASSEGQGSYNEQFF
TGTGCCAGCAGTGAAGGACAGGGGAGCTACAATGAGCAGTTCTTC